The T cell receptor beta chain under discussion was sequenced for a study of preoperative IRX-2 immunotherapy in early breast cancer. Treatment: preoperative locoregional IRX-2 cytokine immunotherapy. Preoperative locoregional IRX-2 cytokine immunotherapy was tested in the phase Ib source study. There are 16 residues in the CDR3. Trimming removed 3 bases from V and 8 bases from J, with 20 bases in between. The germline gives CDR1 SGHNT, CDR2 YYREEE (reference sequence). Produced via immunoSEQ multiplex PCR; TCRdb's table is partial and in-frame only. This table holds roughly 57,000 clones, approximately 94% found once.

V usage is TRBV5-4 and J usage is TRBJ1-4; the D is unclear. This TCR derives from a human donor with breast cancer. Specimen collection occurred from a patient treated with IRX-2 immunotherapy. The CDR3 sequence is CASSSLTGSDPEKLFF. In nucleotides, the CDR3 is TGTGCCAGCAGCTCCCTTACCGGTTCGGACCCAGAAAAACTGTTTTTT.